These 25 T cell receptor beta chains were sequenced from one sample in a study of shared clonotypes between healthy human individuals. Profiled with immunoSEQ multiplex PCR; TCRdb holds only in-frame clones, not every one. This sample has over a million clones, with approximately 78% found just once. The sample consisted of memory CD4+ T cells from PBMCs. Subset noted: CD45RA-negative fraction. The origin of the receptors is a man aged 18 to 30 in good health. Some clones in this sample may be carry-over from other donors' samples.

About this clone: This same CDR3 is encoded by further DNA sequences in the sample. The chain has TRBV7-2 and TRBJ1-4, with D unclear. Germline CDR1 SGHTA, CDR2 FQGNSA. V dropped 1 base and J dropped 3 bases, with 9 bases sitting between them. This CDR3 is built from 15 residues. CDR3 DNA sequence: TGTGCCAGCAGCTTAGGCGGGAGGGCTAATGAAAAACTGTTTTTT. This translates into CASSLGGRANEKLFF.

The V and J genes are TRBV14 and TRBJ2-3; D is undetermined. Trimming removed 0 bases from V and 10 bases from J, with 11 bases in between. Per the germline V gene, CDR1 is SGHDN and CDR2 is FVKESK. The CDR3 contains 13 residues. In DNA, the CDR3 is TGTGCCAGCAGCCAAGATCCAGAAGGATCGCAGTATTTT. Its translation is CASSQDPEGSQYF.

This clone was counted at least ten times. Other DNA sequences in the sample encode the same CDR3. The V call is TRBV7-2, the J call TRBJ1-4, with D possibly TRBD1 on 5 matching bases. Germline V gives CDR1 SGHTA, CDR2 FQGNSA. The CDR3 spans 14 residues. The V and J ends lost 5 bases and 8 bases respectively, with 15 bases between them. The CDR3: CASSLGGTGEKLFF. The CDR3 nucleotides are TGTGCCAGCAGCCTCGGGGGGACGGGGGAAAAACTGTTTTTT.

This chain links TRBV7-9 with TRBJ2-2; no clear D. Germline CDR1 reads SEHNR; CDR2 reads FQNEAQ (reference sequence). The CDR3 is 14 amino acids. V was pared by 9 bases and J by 1 base, with 12 bases between. In nucleotides, the CDR3 is TGTGCCAGTCAGCTTATCCGGAACACCGGGGAGCTGTTTTTT. Amino acids: CASQLIRNTGELFF. The full variable domain, rest sourced from reference TRBV7-9 and TRBJ2-2, is DTGVSQNPRHKITKRGQNVTFRCDPISEHNRLYWYRQTLGQGPEFLTYFQNEAQLEKSRLLSDRFSAERPKGSFSTLEIQRTEQGDSAMYLCASQLIRNTGELFFGEGSRLTVL.

This clone turned up a few times. A much more abundant neighbour one base away suggests this may be a read error. The rearrangement joins TRBV4-1 to TRBJ1-1; D unresolved. The CDR3 sequence is 13 residues long. Germline V gives CDR1 MGHRA, CDR2 YSYEKL. V was trimmed by 1 base and J by 1 base, leaving 4 bases between them. The CDR3 nucleotides are TGCGCCAGCAGCCAAGGGCCGAACACTGAAGCTTTCTTT. Protein: CASSQGPNTEAFF.

This chain uses TRBV9 with TRBJ2-3; 7 positions match TRBD1. This CDR3 has 16 amino acids. V trimming: 3 bases; J trimming: 4 bases; junction bases outside the gene matches: 11. Germline V gene data show CDR1 as SGDLS and CDR2 as YYNGEE. CDR3 in DNA: TGTGCCAGCAGCGCTAGGGACAGCAGAACTGCAGATACGCAGTATTTT. It translates to CASSARDSRTADTQYF.

CDR3 loop: CASSEAGGGWGYTF. The CDR3 DNA sequence: TGTGCCAGCAGTGAAGCCGGCGGGGGTTGGGGCTACACCTTC. The chain employs TRBV2 and TRBJ1-2, with D tentatively TRBD1 (5 bases). The V end lost 0 bases, the J end lost 8 bases, and 13 bases lay between the germline ends. Germline V lookup: CDR1 SNHLY, CDR2 FYNNEI. CDR3 length equals 14 residues.

This sequence joins TRBV7-9 and TRBJ2-2; 7 positions agree with TRBD2. Germline trimming cut 2 bases from V and 4 bases from J; bases unmatched to any gene: 4. CDR3 size: 15 residues. Germline V lookup: CDR1 SEHNR, CDR2 FQNEAQ (reference sequence). The DNA for the CDR3 is TGTGCCAGCAGCTTAAGGGCGGGAGCCACCGGGGAGCTGTTTTTT. This sequence encodes CASSLRAGATGELFF.

The rearrangement joins TRBV2 to TRBJ2-1; no clear D. With 0 bases removed from V and 5 bases from J, the gap between germline ends came to 14 bases. Germline CDR1 SNHLY, CDR2 FYNNEI. The CDR3 totals 16 residues. CDR3 nucleotides: TGTGCCAGCAGTGAAGCGCTTCCCAGAGTCGACAATGAGCAGTTCTTC. Translated: CASSEALPRVDNEQFF.

This chain links TRBV7-2 with TRBJ2-4, with 7 bases identical to TRBD2. CDR1 and CDR2 (germline): SGHTA, FQGNSA. V shed 1 base and J 4 bases; nucleotides not matched to a gene: 7. The CDR3 has 16 amino acids. CDR3 in DNA: TGTGCCAGCAGCTTAGAATCCTCAGCGGGAAAAAACATTCAGTACTTC. This gives the protein CASSLESSAGKNIQYF.

The V call is TRBV5-1, the J call TRBJ2-3; D unclear. From germline, CDR1 is SGHRS and CDR2 YFSETQ. Trimming removed 0 bases from V and 2 bases from J, with 7 bases in between. This CDR3 is built from 14 residues. CDR3 in DNA: TGCGCCAGCAGCTTGGTTGACAACACAGATACGCAGTATTTT. Translating it yields CASSLVDNTDTQYF.

This chain joins TRBV2 and TRBJ2-7, with D perhaps TRBD1 (5 bases). From germline, CDR1 is SNHLY and CDR2 FYNNEI. This CDR3 has 16 amino acids. V was clipped by 6 bases and J by 0 bases, with 18 bases between them. CDR3 residues: CASSQGPGRASYEQYF. CDR3 nucleotide sequence: TGTGCCAGCAGCCAAGGACCGGGCAGGGCCTCCTACGAGCAGTACTTC.

The rearrangement uses TRBV5-4 and TRBJ2-7; 10 bases fit TRBD1. Per the germline V gene, CDR1 is SGHNT and CDR2 is YYREEE (reference sequence). The CDR3 extends over 14 amino acids. V gave up 3 bases and J gave up 5 bases; unmatched junction bases: 5. The chain's CDR3 is CASSYWDRGHEQYF. The CDR3 region has the DNA TGTGCCAGCAGCTATTGGGACAGGGGCCACGAGCAGTACTTC. Based on the CDR3 plus reference TRBV5-4 and TRBJ2-7, the full variable domain is ETGVTQSPTHLIKTRGQQVTLRCSSQSGHNTVSWYQQALGQGPQFIFQYYREEENGRGNFPPRFSGLQFPNYSSELNVNALELDDSALYLCASSYWDRGHEQYFGPGTRLTVT.

This clone occurred a few times. V gene TRBV9 combines with J gene TRBJ1-1, with 7 positions matching TRBD1. This CDR3 is built from 15 residues. Germline CDR1 SGDLS, CDR2 YYNGEE. The ends lost 0 bases at V and 8 bases at J; junction bases unmatched: 10. This chain's CDR3 is CASSVGIDREVEAFF. CDR3 in DNA: TGTGCCAGCAGCGTAGGGATCGACAGGGAGGTGGAAGCTTTCTTT.

This clone was counted only a few times. This CDR3 reads CASSPGQGGRKDTEAFF. In DNA form, the CDR3 reads TGTGCCAGCAGCCCGGGGCAGGGGGGACGTAAAGACACTGAAGCTTTCTTT. The chain combines TRBV11-1 with TRBJ1-1, with 7 bases aligning to TRBD1. The CDR3 covers 17 residues. Germline loops: CDR1 SGHAT, CDR2 FQDESV (reference sequence). Trimming removed 5 bases from V and 3 bases from J; junction bases left unmatched: 15.

The J gene is TRBJ2-7, the V gene TRBV6-6, with D perhaps TRBD2 (5 bases). Germline V gene data show CDR1 as MNHNY and CDR2 as SVGAGI (reference sequence). Trimming took off 0 bases at V and 4 bases at J, with 13 bases between the two ends. The CDR3 covers 15 residues. CDR3 sequence: CASSYSGLADYEQYF. CDR3 bases: TGTGCCAGCAGTTACTCGGGTCTAGCTGATTACGAGCAGTACTTC.

The chain has TRBV19 and TRBJ1-5, with D possibly being TRBD1 (6 bases). Germline CDR1 and CDR2: LNHDA and SQIVND (reference sequence). The CDR3 contains 14 residues. Trimming stripped 10 bases from V and 5 bases from J, with 18 bases between. The CDR3 DNA is TGTGCCACTCAAGAGGGGGGGGCCTATCAGCCCCAGCATTTT. Its translation: CATQEGGAYQPQHF.

This clone was counted between two and nine times. This chain joins TRBV28 and TRBJ2-7; D is unresolved. CDR1 is MDHEN and CDR2 is SYDVKM in the germline V gene. Trimming removed 2 bases at V and 6 bases at J, with 8 bases between. CDR3 length equals 12 residues. The CDR3: CASSLEVGEQYF. The DNA of the CDR3 is TGTGCCAGCAGTTTAGAGGTAGGCGAGCAGTACTTC.

To note about this clone: Additional DNA sequences in this sample encode the identical CDR3. The chain joins TRBV5-1 to TRBJ2-5, with D hard to call. CDR3 length equals 11 residues. V gave up 0 bases and J gave up 5 bases, with 2 bases separating them. Germline V gene lookup returns CDR1 SGHRS and CDR2 YFSETQ. The CDR3 here is CASSLVETQYF. CDR3 DNA sequence: TGCGCCAGCAGCTTGGTCGAGACCCAGTACTTC.

The CDR3 DNA follows: TGTGCCATCAGTGAGAGGACGGGGACTGGGTACGAGCAGTACTTC. It yields the protein CAISERTGTGYEQYF. The rearrangement uses TRBV10-3 and TRBJ2-7, with D maybe TRBD2 (6 bases). V shed 2 bases and J shed 4 bases, with 15 bases lying between them. This CDR3 comprises 15 residues. The germline V gene has CDR1 ENHRY and CDR2 SYGVKD.

The chain uses TRBV27 and TRBJ2-3; TRBD1 might be the D (6 bases). Trimming cost V 3 bases and J 0 bases, with 16 bases left between them. The germline V gene has CDR1 MNHEY and CDR2 SMNVEV (reference sequence). This CDR3 has 17 residues. The CDR3 reads CASSFLVGTPSTDTQYF. The CDR3 DNA follows: TGTGCCAGCAGTTTTTTAGTGGGGACACCAAGCACAGATACGCAGTATTTT.

This sequence joins TRBV7-3 and TRBJ2-3; TRBD2 is a possible D gene (5 bases). CDR3 length: 14 amino acids. CDR1 and CDR2 from the germline V gene are SGHTA and FQGTGA. Trimming took off 2 bases at V and 11 bases at J, with 17 bases between the two ends. The CDR3 reads CASSLAGGETEQYF. Written as DNA, the CDR3 is TGTGCCAGCAGCTTAGCCGGAGGTGAAACTGAGCAGTATTTT.

Comment on this clone: A much more abundant neighbour one base away suggests this may be a read error. Other DNA sequences in the same sample also yield this CDR3. The rearrangement joins TRBV18 to TRBJ1-2; 7 positions match TRBD1. The CDR3 covers 13 residues. Trimming took 3 bases from V and 3 from J; bases not matched to a gene: 1. Germline loops: CDR1 KGHSH, CDR2 LQKENI. Written as DNA, the CDR3 is TGTGCCAGCTCACCCGGACAGGACTATGGCTACACCTTC. It translates to CASSPGQDYGYTF.

This clone was detected many times. V and J are TRBV4-1 and TRBJ1-1; TRBD1 agrees at 7 bases. This CDR3 is built from 13 residues. J gave up 1 base and V 8 bases, and 4 bases lay outside the gene matches. Germline V CDR1 and CDR2: MGHRA, YSYEKL. CDR3 sequence: CASGRQGNTEAFF. The DNA of the CDR3 is TGCGCCAGCGGAAGACAGGGGAACACTGAAGCTTTCTTT.

This sequence joins TRBV5-1 and TRBJ2-7, with 9 bases matching TRBD2. The V gene end was trimmed by 0 bases and the J gene end by 7 bases; junction bases not matched to a gene: 20. Germline V gene lookup returns CDR1 SGHRS and CDR2 YFSETQ. The CDR3 length is 19 residues. The CDR3 coding sequence is TGCGCCAGCAGCTTGGTAGGAAAGGGGAGCGGGGGGTCCGCCAGAGAGCAGTACTTC. Residues: CASSLVGKGSGGSAREQYF. Using reference TRBV5-1 and TRBJ2-7 for the parts outside the CDR3, the full variable domain is KAGVTQTPRYLIKTRGQQVTLSCSPISGHRSVSWYQQTPGQGLQFLFEYFSETQRNKGNFPGRFSGRQFSNSRSEMNVSTLELGDSALYLCASSLVGKGSGGSAREQYFGPGTRLTVT.